This T cell receptor beta chain was found in a study of T cells in Graves' hyperthyroidism and ophthalmopathy. Findings and caveats of the study: Most expanded thyroid clonotypes above 0.001 recurred in blood.

Patients with uncontrolled infections, other autoimmune diseases, pregnancy or lactation were excluded. Used for diagnoses were clinical symptoms, serum thyroxine and TRAb, thyroid ultrasound and orbital computed tomography. This clonotype was picked up a small number of times. The antigen is not known. Amplified TCR beta CDR3 regions came from RNA transcripts. The TCR CDR3 was amplified in a first-round RT-PCR using the HTBI primer set. TCRdb ran MiXCR on the multiplex PCR reads and lists one entry per CDR3 protein. The sample includes around 340,000 distinct CDR3 sequences, 20% to 25% of them seen just once. V was clipped by 2 bases and J by 7 bases; unmatched bases: 13. The CDR3 loop spans 17 amino acids. The germline V gene has CDR1 DFQATT and CDR2 SNEGSKA (reference sequence).

The material sequenced was blood. The source of this sequence is a woman aged 45-65 years with Graves' hyperthyroidism. This chain links TRBV20-1 with TRBJ1-4, with 10 bases matching TRBD1. The CDR3 DNA is TGCAGTGCTAGATCGACAGGGGGCCGCGGCGAGCTTGAAAAACTGTTTTTT. It is translated as CSARSTGGRGELEKLFF.